The clone carrying this TCR beta chain was seen a few times. Antigen: not known. This specimen belongs to a study of cytomegalovirus exposure and HLA in healthy donors. Findings of the study overall: Reportedly, fewer N-insertions than the approximately 690-donor mean appeared in an Asian-associated ancestry cluster in a later analysis. Later analysis associated a missense DCLRE1C variant with TCR beta V- and J-gene trimming. TCR beta sequences reportedly predicted most subjects' HLA-A and HLA-B alleles accurately.

With 60 Vbeta and 13 Jbeta primers, the PCR was carried out. The protocol was immunoSEQ multiplex PCR, while the TCRdb copy is restricted to in-frame clones and leaves out a portion. In the table there are around 200,000 clones, 75% to 80% of which are singletons. The CDR3 has 16 amino acids. CDR1 GTSNPN and CDR2 SVGIG come from the germline V gene (reference sequence). V shed 5 bases and J 0 bases; nucleotides not matched to a gene: 7. Sequencing was performed on PBMCs. This clonotype was obtained from a man aged 18 to 30 in good health and CMV-seronegative. J is TRBJ2-2 and V is TRBV30, with TRBD2 identical over 9 bases. CDR3 DNA sequence: TGTGCCTGGTCCCTTCCTAGCGGGGCGAACACCGGGGAGCTGTTTTTT. Residues: CAWSLPSGANTGELFF.